The 29 T cell receptor beta chains below all came from one sample that was sequenced in a study of blood T cells in healthy people across ages. PCR was performed a second time for about 7 to 11 cycles using a sample-barcoded 5' primer and a J-beta primer mix. One entry per CDR3 protein results from TCRdb running MiXCR on the 5' RACE reads. The sample consists of roughly 800,000 distinct CDR3 sequences, roughly 60% of them appearing once. Sequences were obtained from blood. These receptors all stem from a man aged 25-45 years in good health.

This rearrangement joins TRBV30 to TRBJ1-4, with D hard to call. The CDR3 contains 13 residues. Germline CDR1 GTSNPN, CDR2 SVGIG (reference sequence). V lost 4 bases and J lost 5, with 11 bases in between. The CDR3 coding sequence is TGTGCCTGGACCGGGGAGCCCAATGAAAAACTGTTTTTT. It is translated as CAWTGEPNEKLFF.

V gene TRBV7-2 combines with J gene TRBJ1-5, with 9 nucleotides matching TRBD1. This CDR3 contains 16 residues. V shed 5 bases and J 5 bases; nucleotides not matched to a gene: 10. CDR1 is SGHTA, CDR2 FQGNSA, per germline. CDR3 bases: TGTGCCAGCAGCCGAGCCGGGACAGGGAGGGATCAGCCCCAGCATTTT. This translates into CASSRAGTGRDQPQHF.

Only a few counts were recorded for this clonotype. This chain links TRBV29-1 with TRBJ1-2; D unresolved. This CDR3 has 13 amino acids. V was trimmed by 0 bases and J by 8 bases, leaving 13 bases between them. CDR1 is SQVTM and CDR2 is ANQGSEA in the germline V gene. In nucleotides, the CDR3 is TGCAGCGTTGAAGATGTAGCGGTGTTCGGCTACACCTTC. Amino acid sequence: CSVEDVAVFGYTF. Supplemented by reference TRBV29-1 and TRBJ1-2, the full variable domain reads SAVISQKPSRDICQRGTSLTIQCQVDSQVTMMFWYRQQPGQSLTLIATANQGSEATYESGFVIDKFPISRPNLTFSTLTVSNMSPEDSSIYLCSVEDVAVFGYTFGSGTRLTVV.

The CDR3 coding sequence is TGTGCCAGCTCACCGGGACTAGGTGAGGATACGCAGTATTTT. It codes for CASSPGLGEDTQYF. The gene calls are TRBV18 and TRBJ2-3; TRBD2 aligns across 8 bases. V shed 3 bases and J 6 bases; nucleotides not matched to a gene: 5. Per the germline V gene, CDR1 is KGHSH and CDR2 is LQKENI. CDR3 length equals 14 residues.

V gene TRBV7-2 combines with J gene TRBJ2-5; D perhaps matches TRBD1 (7 bases). The DNA end is more similar to TRBJ2-7, so the J call may be wrong. Germline V gene data show CDR1 as SGHTA and CDR2 as FQGNSA. This CDR3 region has 16 residues. CDR3 sequence: CASSPGGLGGTYEQYF. In DNA, the CDR3 is TGTGCCAGCAGCCCAGGGGGGTTGGGGGGTACCTACGAGCAGTACTTC.

The chain joins TRBV29-1 to TRBJ1-1; a possible D gene is TRBD1 (5 bases). This CDR3 region has 12 residues. The germline V gene has CDR1 SQVTM and CDR2 ANQGSEA. V was shortened by 5 bases and J by 4 bases, with 11 bases between the two germline ends. The chain's CDR3 is CSVSDTFTEAFF. Here the CDR3 DNA reads TGCAGCGTTTCGGACACCTTCACTGAAGCTTTCTTT.

The chain couples TRBV5-4 to TRBJ2-7, with 9 nucleotides matching TRBD1. The length of the CDR3 is 16 residues. Looked up from germline, CDR1 is SGHNT and CDR2 is YYREEE (reference sequence). After removal of 4 bases from V and 3 bases from J, the junction contained 11 bases not matched to a gene. CDR3 coding DNA: TGTGCCAGCAGCGGCACAGGGGGCGAAAATTTCTACGAGCAGTACTTC. This gives the protein CASSGTGGENFYEQYF.

This CDR3 reads CSASGPPGLAGGYNEQFF. For the CDR3, the DNA is TGCAGTGCCTCCGGCCCCCCGGGACTAGCGGGAGGATACAATGAGCAGTTCTTC. The chain links TRBV20-1 to TRBJ2-1; TRBD2 matches 15 bases. The CDR3 covers 18 residues. V was pared by 6 bases and J by 4 bases, with 13 bases of the junction left unmatched. The V gene's germline CDR1 is DFQATT and CDR2 SNEGSKA (reference sequence).

V and J are TRBV10-3 and TRBJ2-7, with 10 bases matching TRBD2. J was trimmed by 5 bases and V by 6 bases; bases with no gene match: 7. This CDR3 contains 14 residues. Per the germline V gene, CDR1 is ENHRY and CDR2 is SYGVKD. The CDR3 protein is CAISVAGGPDEQYF. The CDR3 nucleotides read TGTGCCATCAGCGTAGCGGGAGGCCCCGACGAGCAGTACTTC.

The chain carries TRBV4-2 and TRBJ1-4; D is ambiguous. The V gene's germline CDR1 is LGHNA and CDR2 YNFKEQ. The germline V and J ends were trimmed by 0 bases and 11 bases, with 16 bases remaining between them. The CDR3 runs to 15 residues. CDR3 sequence: CASSQDTNPGRKLFF. In DNA form, the CDR3 reads TGTGCCAGCAGCCAAGATACGAACCCGGGTCGCAAACTGTTTTTT.

This chain joins TRBV7-8 and TRBJ2-1; 10 bases align to TRBD2. The junction had 9 bases not matched to a gene; V was cut back by 0 bases and J by 7 bases. Germline V gene sequence: CDR1 SGHVS, CDR2 FQNEAQ. This CDR3 contains 17 residues. The CDR3 reads CASSLAGLAGVGNEQFF. CDR3 nucleotides: TGTGCCAGCAGCTTAGCCGGTCTAGCGGGGGTAGGGAATGAGCAGTTCTTC.

In this sample, this clonotype turned up a few times. V is TRBV9 and J is TRBJ2-3; 10 nucleotides agree with TRBD2. This CDR3 has 15 residues. Trimming took 4 bases from V and 2 from J; bases not matched to a gene: 4. In germline, CDR1 is SGDLS, CDR2 YYNGEE. CDR3 sequence reads: CASSFSGGNTDTQYF. In nucleotides, the CDR3 is TGTGCCAGCAGCTTTAGCGGGGGGAACACAGATACGCAGTATTTT.

This chain connects TRBV7-9 to TRBJ2-7, with 8 bases matching TRBD2. This CDR3 has 14 residues. Germline V gene data show CDR1 as SEHNR and CDR2 as FQNEAQ (reference sequence). Trimming took 3 bases from V and 7 from J; bases not matched to a gene: 8. The chain's CDR3 is CASSLREDYNEQYF. In DNA form, the CDR3 reads TGTGCCAGCAGCTTGCGGGAGGATTACAATGAGCAGTACTTC.

The chain couples TRBV6-5 to TRBJ2-3; D assignment may be TRBD1 or TRBD2 (6 bases each). Trimming left V 6 bases short and J 3 bases short, with 19 bases between. This CDR3 comprises 16 residues. Germline V gives CDR1 MNHEY, CDR2 SVGAGI. DNA for the CDR3: TGTGCCAGCAGATTGAAAGGGGGGCTGGGTACAGATACGCAGTATTTT. Its protein is CASRLKGGLGTDTQYF.

This rearrangement joins TRBV13 to TRBJ2-5, with 8 bases aligning to TRBD2. The germline V gene encodes CDR1 PRHDT and CDR2 FYEKMQ (reference sequence). Trimming at V came to 3 bases and at J to 4 bases, leaving 4 bases not matched to a gene. The CDR3 runs 14 residues. The CDR3 spells CASSLRRGAETQYF. CDR3 bases: TGTGCCAGCAGCTTGCGGCGGGGGGCAGAGACCCAGTACTTC.

This clonotype was observed once. The CDR3 DNA reads TGTGCCAGCAGTTTTCTAGCGGGAGTTCGGGAGACCCAGTACTTC. Encoded protein: CASSFLAGVRETQYF. The genes are TRBV12-3 or TRBV12-4 and TRBJ2-5, with 10 positions matching TRBD2. The CDR3 consists of 15 residues. V lost 3 bases to trimming and J lost 5 bases; unmatched junction nucleotides: 6.

Turning to this clonotype: An end of the junction differs from the germline gene, which may be a read error. This rearrangement joins TRBV7-2 to TRBJ1-2; D not resolved. Germline V gene data show CDR1 as SGHTA and CDR2 as FQGNSA. This CDR3 contains 12 residues. The DNA for the CDR3 is TGTGCCAGCAGCTCACAGAACTATGGCAACACCTTC. This gives the protein CASSSQNYGNTF.

This clonotype showed up just a few times. CDR3 loop: CASNPRDRATDTQYF. In nucleotides, the CDR3 is TGTGCCAGCAACCCGCGGGACAGGGCCACAGATACGCAGTATTTT. This chain links TRBV6-5 with TRBJ2-3; 9 bases fit TRBD1. In germline, CDR1 is MNHEY, CDR2 SVGAGI. J gave up 2 bases and V 7 bases, and 7 bases lay outside the gene matches. The CDR3 length is 15 residues.

Concerning this clonotype: Compared with germline, one end of the junction differs, possibly owing to a read error. The rearrangement uses TRBV5-4 and TRBJ1-2; D gene unclear. Germline loops: CDR1 SGHNT, CDR2 YYREEE (reference sequence). The CDR3 is 15 residues long. This chain's CDR3 is CASSDTAGPRRSDTF. The CDR3 DNA follows: TGCGCCAGCAGCGATACTGCCGGGCCACGTCGGTCGGACACCTTC.

This clonotype showed up just a few times. The V and J genes are TRBV12-3 or TRBV12-4 and TRBJ1-2, with D possibly matching TRBD1 (5 bases). The ends were cut back, 6 bases at V and 2 bases at J, with 13 bases in the middle. The CDR3 extends over 14 amino acids. As DNA, the CDR3 is TGTGCCAGCAGACGGGACGGTTGGAACTATGGCTACACCTTC. Protein: CASRRDGWNYGYTF.

This clonotype has just a few counts. The gene calls are TRBV7-8 and TRBJ2-1; D gene unclear. V dropped 1 base and J dropped 7 bases, with 8 bases sitting between them. The CDR3 consists of 13 residues. Per the germline V gene, CDR1 is SGHVS and CDR2 is FQNEAQ. This CDR3 reads CASSLVNVNEQFF. The CDR3 region has the DNA TGTGCCAGCAGCTTAGTTAACGTGAATGAGCAGTTCTTC.

V usage is TRBV24-1 and J usage is TRBJ2-4; 11 bases align to TRBD2. This CDR3 is built from 20 residues. Trimming took 5 bases from V and 2 from J; bases not matched to a gene: 16. Germline assignment: CDR1 KGHDR and CDR2 SFDVKD. CDR3 DNA sequence: TGTGCCACCAGTGGTAACCTTAGCGGGGGGGCGGAAGAAACCAAAAACATTCAGTACTTC. Translated: CATSGNLSGGAEETKNIQYF.

The chain recombines TRBV27 with TRBJ2-4; D remains ambiguous. CDR3 size: 15 residues. With 0 bases removed from V and 6 bases from J, the gap between germline ends came to 12 bases. In germline, CDR1 is MNHEY, CDR2 SMNVEV (reference sequence). CDR3 nucleotide sequence: TGTGCCAGCAGTTTATCTGCTAGACTTTCAAACATTCAGTACTTC. Protein: CASSLSARLSNIQYF.

The genes are TRBV7-2 and TRBJ1-6; the D gene is possibly TRBD1 (6 bases). This CDR3 is built from 15 residues. CDR1 is SGHTA, CDR2 FQGNSA, per germline. V was shortened by 1 base and J by 8 bases, with 12 bases between the two germline ends. CDR3 protein: CASSLGVRGYSPLHF. The CDR3, as DNA: TGTGCCAGCAGCTTAGGTGTCAGGGGTTATTCACCCCTCCACTTT.

The rearrangement links TRBV7-2 to TRBJ1-1; D is perhaps TRBD1 (6 bases). The CDR3 has 15 residues. Trimming took off 7 bases at V and 1 base at J, with 16 bases between the two ends. Germline lookup yields CDR1 SGHTA and CDR2 FQGNSA. The DNA of the CDR3 is TGTGCCAGCACCAGACGGGGGGCCCCGAACACTGAAGCTTTCTTT. Its translation: CASTRRGAPNTEAFF.

V gene TRBV12-3 or TRBV12-4 combines with J gene TRBJ1-2, with D maybe TRBD1 (5 bases). V lost 4 bases to trimming and J lost 4 bases, with 16 bases between them. The CDR3 has 15 amino acids. This CDR3 reads CASSSDSLVVYGYTF. The CDR3 nucleotides read TGTGCCAGCAGTTCCGACAGCTTAGTTGTCTATGGCTACACCTTC.

The chain employs TRBV28 and TRBJ2-2; weak D call: TRBD1 (6 bases). The CDR3 spans 15 residues. With 6 bases removed from V and 2 bases from J, the gap between germline ends came to 13 bases. In germline, CDR1 is MDHEN, CDR2 SYDVKM. CDR3 nucleotides: TGTGCCAGCAGAATAAGGGGGATAAACACCGGGGAGCTGTTTTTT. Translation: CASRIRGINTGELFF.

The chain carries TRBV4-3 and TRBJ2-3, with D maybe TRBD2 (5 bases). The CDR3 extends over 16 amino acids. The ends were cut back, 5 bases at V and 4 bases at J, with 19 bases in the middle. CDR1 and CDR2 from the germline V gene are LGHNA and YSLEER. The CDR3 loop reads CASSSSDLIGADTQYF. The CDR3 DNA sequence: TGCGCCAGCAGCTCCTCGGACCTTATCGGGGCAGATACGCAGTATTTT.

V and J are TRBV5-6 and TRBJ2-7; D not resolved. Germline CDR1 is SGHDT and CDR2 is YYEEEE. The V end was cut by 0 bases, the J end by 2 bases, with 12 bases between. This CDR3 spans 15 amino acids. The CDR3 protein is CASSLGVPLTYEQYF. CDR3 nucleotides: TGTGCCAGCAGCTTGGGGGTACCCCTAACCTACGAGCAGTACTTC.